The 14 T cell receptor beta chains below come from one sample, sequenced in a study of glioma-infiltrating T cells after dendritic cell vaccination. Measured with immunoSEQ multiplex PCR; TCRdb has only the in-frame clones, and not every one. The sample yields under 35,000 clones, more than 90% seen once. Here the sequenced sample was blood, taken before dendritic cell vaccination. The receptors originated from a human donor with glioblastoma.

This clone is medium-sized within its sample. The chain is built from TRBV7-9 and TRBJ2-7; 11 bases are a match to TRBD2. The germline gives CDR1 SEHNR, CDR2 FQNEAQ (reference sequence). V was pared by 4 bases and J by 3 bases, with 5 bases of the junction left unmatched. The CDR3 is made up of 15 amino acids. The CDR3 nucleotides read TGTGCCAGCAGCTCGACTAGCGGGGAGATCTACGAGCAGTACTTC. Encoded protein: CASSSTSGEIYEQYF.

The chain combines TRBV29-1 with TRBJ2-5; D gene unclear. TRBJ2-7 matches the DNA end more closely, so the J call is doubtful. Germline CDR1 reads SQVTM; CDR2 reads ANQGSEA. The CDR3 totals 11 residues. DNA for the CDR3: TGCAGCGTCCTGAGTGGTTACGAGCAGTACTTC. It is translated as CSVLSGYEQYF.

This clone was seen only once. The CDR3 spells CASSFSRGGYEQYF. CDR3 in DNA: TGTGCCAGCAGTTTCAGCCGGGGGGGCTACGAGCAGTACTTC. The chain carries TRBV27 and TRBJ2-7; 8 bases are shared with TRBD2. V trimming: 3 bases; J trimming: 3 bases; junction bases outside the gene matches: 4. CDR1 MNHEY and CDR2 SMNVEV come from the germline V gene (reference sequence). This CDR3 region has 14 residues.

The genes are TRBV6-1 and TRBJ2-3; the match to TRBD2 covers 8 bases. CDR3 length: 17 residues. Germline V gene sequence: CDR1 MNHNS, CDR2 SASEGT. V lost 4 bases, J lost 1 base, and 10 bases stayed unmatched. CDR3 bases: TGTGCCAGCAGTGGACGGGGGGGGGCGCCGGGCACAGATACGCAGTATTTT. It specifies CASSGRGGAPGTDTQYF.

The V gene is TRBV5-1, the J gene TRBJ1-4; weak D call: TRBD1 (6 bases). CDR3 length: 18 residues. CDR1 and CDR2 (germline): SGHRS, YFSETQ. With 3 bases removed from V and 0 bases from J, the gap between germline ends came to 18 bases. CDR3 in DNA: TGCGCCAGCAGCTACCAGGGGCCCTCTGGGGCAACTAATGAAAAACTGTTTTTT. It specifies CASSYQGPSGATNEKLFF.

Written as DNA, the CDR3 is TGTGCCAGCAGCAAATCGACAGGGATTAATCAGCCCCAGCATTTT. It encodes CASSKSTGINQPQHF. This chain uses TRBV27 with TRBJ1-5; 7 bases fit TRBD1. The CDR3 sequence is 15 residues long. Trimming at V came to 6 bases and at J to 4 bases, leaving 9 bases not matched to a gene. Germline-derived CDR1 and CDR2 are MNHEY and SMNVEV (reference sequence).

The rearrangement links TRBV6-6 to TRBJ1-1, with 8 bases lining up with TRBD1. The trim removed 6 bases at V and 9 bases at J, leaving 12 bases unmatched. This CDR3 is built from 14 residues. Germline loops: CDR1 MNHNY, CDR2 SVGAGI (reference sequence). CDR3 sequence: CASRSPDRVIQAFF. CDR3 in DNA: TGTGCCAGCAGAAGCCCGGACAGGGTTATACAAGCTTTCTTT.

The genes are TRBV7-8 and TRBJ1-1; the D gene is possibly TRBD1 (6 bases). The CDR3 has 14 residues. The V end was cut by 2 bases, the J end by 1 base, with 8 bases between. Germline V gives CDR1 SGHVS, CDR2 FQNEAQ. The chain's CDR3 is CASSLLGANTEAFF. For the CDR3, the DNA is TGTGCCAGCAGCTTATTGGGGGCGAACACTGAAGCTTTCTTT.

The chain joins TRBV10-1 to TRBJ2-5; TRBD1 matches 8 bases. Germline V gene data show CDR1 as WNHNN and CDR2 as SYGVQD (reference sequence). The CDR3 totals 15 residues. After removal of 3 bases from V and 5 bases from J, the junction contained 8 bases not matched to a gene. CDR3 loop: CASSDQGQARETQYF. DNA for the CDR3: TGCGCCAGCAGTGACCAGGGACAGGCGAGGGAGACCCAGTACTTC.

The V gene is TRBV10-3, the J gene TRBJ1-5; 11 positions agree with TRBD1. J was trimmed by 7 bases and V by 4 bases; bases with no gene match: 0. The CDR3 contains 13 residues. Germline V lookup: CDR1 ENHRY, CDR2 SYGVKD. CDR3 bases: TGTGCCATCAGTGGGGACAGGGGGCAGCCCCAGCATTTT. Translating gives CAISGDRGQPQHF.

This clone was observed a few times. V is TRBV7-2 and J is TRBJ1-4; no clear D. The ends were cut back, 4 bases at V and 1 base at J, with 7 bases in the middle. The CDR3 contains 14 residues. Germline V gene lookup returns CDR1 SGHTA and CDR2 FQGNSA. The CDR3 loop reads CASSYEGTNEKLFF. The CDR3 DNA is TGTGCCAGCAGCTACGAGGGAACTAATGAAAAACTGTTTTTT.

The chain combines TRBV1 with TRBJ2-1; TRBD2, the table's D call, lacks a check against the DNA. TRBV1 is assigned pseudogene status. This CDR3 contains 15 residues. CDR3 sequence (DNA): TGCACCAGCCCCTCGGGCGGGGGGGCCAGGAGTGAGCAGTTCTTC. Its protein product is CTSPSGGGARSEQFF.

This rearrangement joins TRBV14 to TRBJ1-1; 7 bases agree with TRBD1. V shed 5 bases, J shed 4 bases, and the junction held 4 bases outside the gene matches. The CDR3 consists of 13 residues. Germline lookup yields CDR1 SGHDN and CDR2 FVKESK. DNA for the CDR3: TGTGCCAGCAGCATTACAGGGGTCACTGAAGCTTTCTTT. Its translation is CASSITGVTEAFF.

The rearrangement links TRBV5-1 to TRBJ1-1; 8 bases agree with TRBD1. Unmatched junction bases numbered 7, after V lost 4 bases and J lost 5 bases. CDR3 length: 14 residues. CDR1 is SGHRS and CDR2 is YFSETQ in the germline V gene. The CDR3 spells CASSLGQGGTEAFF. The CDR3 bases are TGCGCCAGCAGCCTTGGACAGGGTGGGACTGAAGCTTTCTTT.